This T cell receptor beta chain was documented in a study of blood T cell repertoires in COVID-19. The wider study: T cells, B-cell-depleted T cells, or PBMCs supplied cDNA or gDNA.

The assay was immunoSEQ multiplex PCR, and TCRdb's table has in-frame clones only and misses some. The sample has about 410,000 clones; around 86% are singletons. V was pared by 0 bases and J by 4 bases, with 13 bases between. The CDR3 totals 16 residues. Germline V gene sequence: CDR1 SGHAT, CDR2 FQNNGV. The chain carries TRBV11-2 and TRBJ1-3, with a weak D call TRBD1 (5 bases). The sequence derives from a woman aged 30 to 39 with active or convalescent COVID-19. Sample: peripheral blood. The CDR3 DNA reads as TGTGCCAGCAGCTTAGACTCTTTTACAGGCGGAAACACCATATATTTT. Its protein product is CASSLDSFTGGNTIYF.